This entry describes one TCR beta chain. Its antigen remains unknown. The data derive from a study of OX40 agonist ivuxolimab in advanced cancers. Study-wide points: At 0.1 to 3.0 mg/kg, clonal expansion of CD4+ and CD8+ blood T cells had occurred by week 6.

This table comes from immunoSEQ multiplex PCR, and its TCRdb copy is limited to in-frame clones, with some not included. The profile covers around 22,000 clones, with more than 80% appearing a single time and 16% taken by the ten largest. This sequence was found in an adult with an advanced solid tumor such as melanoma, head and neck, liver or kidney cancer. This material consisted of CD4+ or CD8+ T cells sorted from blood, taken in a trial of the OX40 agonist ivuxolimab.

The CDR3 sequence is CASSQPGLTTDTQYF. The CDR3 coding sequence is TGCGCCAGCAGCCAGCCGGGACTTACCACAGATACGCAGTATTTT. The chain is built from TRBV4-1 and TRBJ2-3, with D possibly being TRBD2 (6 bases). Germline V lookup: CDR1 MGHRA, CDR2 YSYEKL. The V gene lost 3 bases and the J gene lost 2 bases, with 12 bases spanning the gap. The CDR3 sequence is 15 residues long.